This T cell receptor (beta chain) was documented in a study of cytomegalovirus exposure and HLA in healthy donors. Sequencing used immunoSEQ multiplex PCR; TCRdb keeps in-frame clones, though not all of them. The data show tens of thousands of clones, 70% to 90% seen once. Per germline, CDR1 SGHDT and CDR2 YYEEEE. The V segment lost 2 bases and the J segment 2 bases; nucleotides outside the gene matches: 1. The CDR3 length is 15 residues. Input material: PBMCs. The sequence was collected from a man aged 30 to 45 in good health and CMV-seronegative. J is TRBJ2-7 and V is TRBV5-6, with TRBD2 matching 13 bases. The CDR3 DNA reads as TGTGCCAGCAGCTTCACTAGCGGGGGGGCCTACGAGCAGTACTTC. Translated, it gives CASSFTSGGAYEQYF.